This entry is about one T cell receptor (beta chain). Its antigen is unidentified. This record belongs to a study of long-term antiretroviral therapy in people with HIV. Overall study findings and caveats: Diversity increased after ART yet remained lower than in transplant donor controls. Blood in the study was drawn between about 2003 and 2017, possibly under older ART regimens, which may be less effective than current ones.

Germline V gene lookup returns CDR1 SGHRS and CDR2 YFSETQ. The CDR3 runs 14 residues. The V gene lost 4 bases and the J gene lost 5 bases, with 15 bases spanning the gap. The run of the v3.0 immunoSEQ assay was at survey level. Sequencing aimed at about 35,000-55,000 T-cell genomes per sample. Here immunoSEQ multiplex PCR was the method, and the copy in TCRdb shows in-frame clones only, minus some. The repertoire holds roughly 30,000 clones, with over 70% as singletons. J is TRBJ1-1 and V is TRBV5-1; the D is unclear. The TCR sequence derives from a young man with HIV. This specimen consisted of unsorted PBMCs, obtained roughly 2.7 years after starting antiretroviral therapy. CDR3 nucleotides: TGCGCCAGCAGCGGGCCGGAAGGAGGGACTGAAGCTTTCTTT. Protein: CASSGPEGGTEAFF.